These 18 T cell receptor beta chains were sequenced from one sample in a study of cytomegalovirus exposure and HLA in healthy donors. 13 Jbeta primers and 60 Vbeta primers were used for the PCR. Assay: immunoSEQ multiplex PCR; the TCRdb copy retains only in-frame clones and omits some. The table includes roughly 200,000 clones, 70% to 80% detected once. Input material: PBMCs. These receptors were collected from a woman aged 25 to 39 in good health and CMV-seropositive.

The table lists this clone with a few counts. V is TRBV29-1 and J is TRBJ2-7; unclear D gene. Germline loops: CDR1 SQVTM, CDR2 ANQGSEA. The V end was cut by 7 bases, the J end by 3 bases, with 13 bases between. This CDR3 is 12 amino acids long. For the CDR3, the DNA is TGCAGCGGGTCACACGGAGACTACGAGCAGTACTTC. Translated: CSGSHGDYEQYF.

The chain links TRBV18 to TRBJ2-3; D is unclear. Germline CDR1 and CDR2: KGHSH and LQKENI. The V gene lost 2 bases and the J gene lost 3 bases, with 9 bases spanning the gap. CDR3 size: 14 residues. DNA of the CDR3: TGTGCCAGCTCACCAATAGAAACTACAGATACGCAGTATTTT. It translates to CASSPIETTDTQYF. Full variable domain (outside the CDR3, taken from reference TRBV18 and TRBJ2-3): NAGVMQNPRHLVRRRGQEARLRCSPMKGHSHVYWYRQLPEEGLKFMVYLQKENIIDESGMPKERFSAEFPKEGPSILRIQQVVRGDSAAYFCASSPIETTDTQYFGPGTRLTVL.

Turning to this clone: Other DNA sequences of this sample code for an identical CDR3. The chain has TRBV27 and TRBJ1-5, with D possibly being TRBD1 (5 bases). V was shortened by 3 bases and J by 4 bases, with 10 bases between the two germline ends. From germline, CDR1 is MNHEY and CDR2 SMNVEV (reference sequence). The CDR3 runs 14 residues. CDR3 protein: CASSFLQGNQPQHF. DNA for the CDR3: TGTGCCAGCAGTTTTCTCCAGGGAAATCAGCCCCAGCATTTT.

The gene calls are TRBV2 and TRBJ2-2; no firm D call. V lost 4 bases, J lost 6 bases, and 9 bases lay in between. Germline V lookup: CDR1 SNHLY, CDR2 FYNNEI. The CDR3 covers 13 residues. The CDR3 sequence: CASSGWASGELFF. Here the CDR3 DNA reads TGTGCCAGCAGTGGTTGGGCGTCCGGGGAGCTGTTTTTT.

The chain links TRBV5-6 to TRBJ2-3; possibly TRBD1 for D (6 bases). The CDR3 contains 14 residues. CDR1 and CDR2 (germline): SGHDT, YYEEEE. V was cut by 3 bases and J by 0 bases, with 8 bases left in between. CDR3 residues: CASSSTGSTDTQYF. In DNA, the CDR3 is TGTGCCAGCAGCTCGACAGGTAGCACAGATACGCAGTATTTT.

The CDR3 region is CASSLGGLGTDTQYF. The CDR3, as DNA: TGTGCCAGCAGCTTGGGGGGGCTCGGCACAGATACGCAGTATTTT. The rearrangement joins TRBV7-2 to TRBJ2-3; perhaps TRBD2 as D (7 bases). The germline gives CDR1 SGHTA, CDR2 FQGNSA. This CDR3 region has 15 residues. The germline V and J ends were trimmed by 3 bases and 1 base, with 11 bases remaining between them.

V is TRBV7-3 and J is TRBJ2-3; D gene unclear. Germline V gives CDR1 SGHTA, CDR2 FQGTGA. The V end lost 5 bases, the J end lost 6 bases, and 12 bases lay between the germline ends. This CDR3 region has 13 residues. The CDR3 here is CASSPRLDDTQYF. The CDR3 DNA follows: TGTGCCAGCAGCCCCCGACTCGACGATACGCAGTATTTT.

This chain links TRBV2 with TRBJ2-7, with 13 nucleotides matching TRBD2. The length of the CDR3 is 14 residues. V lost 7 bases, J lost 6 bases, and 6 bases stayed unmatched. In germline, CDR1 is SNHLY, CDR2 FYNNEI. Written as DNA, the CDR3 is TGTGCCAGCAATGGACTAGCGGGAGTCAGCGAGCAGTACTTC. The encoded protein is CASNGLAGVSEQYF.

The chain couples TRBV10-3 to TRBJ2-5, with 7 bases that match TRBD1. CDR3 length: 14 residues. The trim removed 5 bases at V and 4 bases at J, leaving 7 bases unmatched. In germline, CDR1 is ENHRY, CDR2 SYGVKD. DNA of the CDR3: TGTGCCATCAGTCCGGACAGGAACGGAGAGACCCAGTACTTC. It codes for CAISPDRNGETQYF.

This clone was recorded a few times. The chain links TRBV29-1 to TRBJ1-1; weak D call: TRBD1 (5 bases). Germline values: CDR1 SQVTM, CDR2 ANQGSEA. The V and J ends lost 7 bases and 4 bases respectively, with 10 bases between them. The CDR3 is 11 residues long. DNA for the CDR3: TGCAGCGCAGGGCCCGGCACTGAAGCTTTCTTT. Protein sequence: CSAGPGTEAFF.

The genes are TRBV2 and TRBJ2-6; TRBD2 might be the D (7 bases). The CDR3 has 17 residues. V was shortened by 6 bases and J by 0 bases, with 15 bases between the two germline ends. CDR1 is SNHLY, CDR2 FYNNEI, per germline. The CDR3: CASRGGGTPSGANVLTF. CDR3 DNA: TGTGCCAGCAGGGGAGGGGGGACGCCCTCTGGGGCCAACGTCCTGACTTTC.

The chain has TRBV5-1 and TRBJ2-5; 9 bases are shared with TRBD2. The V gene end was trimmed by 0 bases and the J gene end by 2 bases; junction bases not matched to a gene: 8. This CDR3 is 17 amino acids long. CDR1 SGHRS and CDR2 YFSETQ come from the germline V gene. The CDR3 spells CASSLGRKTSGQETQYF. DNA of the CDR3: TGCGCCAGCAGCTTGGGTCGGAAGACTAGCGGACAAGAGACCCAGTACTTC.

This sequence joins TRBV4-2 and TRBJ1-5, with 9 bases fitting TRBD1. After removal of 0 bases from V and 4 bases from J, the junction contained 4 bases not matched to a gene. Germline CDR1 reads LGHNA; CDR2 reads YNFKEQ. CDR3 length equals 16 residues. The CDR3 loop reads CASSQEGTGRNQPQHF. CDR3 bases: TGTGCCAGCAGCCAAGAGGGGACAGGGCGGAATCAGCCCCAGCATTTT.

The gene calls are TRBV7-2 and TRBJ1-5, with D unclear. The CDR3 contains 13 residues. V gave up 5 bases and J gave up 7 bases, with 12 bases separating them. Germline CDR1 and CDR2: SGHTA and FQGNSA. The CDR3 region has the DNA TGTGCCAGCAGCCTAGAGTCGGGGCAGCCCCAGCATTTT. Translation: CASSLESGQPQHF.

V and J are TRBV11-3 and TRBJ2-5; D is unclear. From germline, CDR1 is SGHNT and CDR2 YENEEA. Trimming removed 4 bases at V and 1 base at J, with 7 bases between. This CDR3 comprises 13 residues. The CDR3 reads CASSYPGQETQYF. The CDR3 DNA sequence: TGTGCCAGCAGCTACCCCGGCCAAGAGACCCAGTACTTC. Complete variable domain (other parts from reference TRBV11-3 and TRBJ2-5): EAGVVQSPRYKIIEKKQPVAFWCNPISGHNTLYWYLQNLGQGPELLIRYENEEAVDDSQLPKDRFSAERLKGVDSTLKIQPAELGDSAVYLCASSYPGQETQYFGPGTRLLVL.

The chain uses TRBV4-3 and TRBJ2-3; TRBD2 aligns across 9 bases. The J segment lost 5 bases and the V segment lost 3 bases, leaving 9 bases of the junction unmatched. This CDR3 contains 16 residues. CDR1 and CDR2 from the germline V gene are LGHNA and YSLEER. The DNA for the CDR3 is TGCGCCAGCAGCCAGCGGCCGGGACTAGCAGGAGATACGCAGTATTTT. Translation gives CASSQRPGLAGDTQYF.

The CDR3 DNA reads as TGTGCCAGCAGGAAAGGGACTAGCGCTTCCTACGAGCAGTACTTC. Its protein product is CASRKGTSASYEQYF. This chain connects TRBV6-5 to TRBJ2-7, with 10 bases lining up with TRBD2. The CDR3 spans 15 residues. Germline trimming cut 6 bases from V and 1 base from J; bases unmatched to any gene: 6. Germline V gene lookup returns CDR1 MNHEY and CDR2 SVGAGI.

The chain has TRBV19 and TRBJ1-1; D is possibly TRBD1 (5 bases). CDR3 length equals 15 residues. V lost 3 bases, J lost 3 bases, and 14 bases lay in between. Germline values: CDR1 LNHDA, CDR2 SQIVND (reference sequence). The CDR3: CASSMFSSGDTEAFF. CDR3 in DNA: TGTGCCAGTAGTATGTTCTCCTCGGGGGACACTGAAGCTTTCTTT.